This TCR beta chain was obtained from a study of Graves' ophthalmopathy and Graves' hyperthyroidism. Study overall: The blood sample was drawn at first diagnosis and before any treatment.

V was pared by 0 bases and J by 10 bases, with 7 bases between. The CDR3 sequence is 11 residues long. Germline V gene sequence: CDR1 SGHRS, CDR2 YFSETQ. Exclusion applied to patients with other autoimmune diseases, uncontrolled infections, pregnancy or lactation. The diagnosis was founded upon clinical symptoms, serum thyroxine, TRAb, thyroid ultrasound and orbital computed tomography. TCR beta CDR3 regions were amplified from RNA transcripts. Amplification began with first-round RT-PCR using HTBI primers, then second-round multiplex PCR was performed. TCRdb called the multiplex PCR reads again in MiXCR, with one record for every CDR3 protein. The profile shows hundreds of thousands of distinct CDR3 sequences, around 20% of them singletons.

The chain has TRBV5-1 and TRBJ1-2; D uncertain. Sample: peripheral blood. This TCR derives from a woman aged 18-30 years with stable Graves' hyperthyroidism. CDR3 amino acids: CASSLGRDYTF. As DNA, the CDR3 is TGCGCCAGCAGCTTGGGTCGCGACTACACCTTC.